This T cell receptor (beta chain) was profiled in a study of T-cell reconstitution after alpha-beta-depleted transplantation in children. Unique molecular identifiers tagged the TCRbeta library. One entry per CDR3 protein results from TCRdb running MiXCR on the PCR reads. This table has some 490,000 distinct CDR3 sequences, under 15% appearing once. The CDR3 is made up of 16 amino acids. Trimming shortened V by 2 bases and J by 2 bases, and 14 bases separated the two germline ends. The germline V gene encodes CDR1 SEHNR and CDR2 FQNEAQ (reference sequence). The chain is built from TRBV7-9 and TRBJ2-3; no reliable D call. The clonotype comes from a human donor who donated a stem cell graft to a child with combined immunodeficiency. The material sequenced was PBMCs from the stem cell graft donor, taken from the stem cell graft. Written as DNA, the CDR3 is TGTGCCAGCAGCTTAAGTTACCTTCCTACCACAGATACGCAGTATTTT. Its protein is CASSLSYLPTTDTQYF.